This section outlines one TCR beta chain sequence together with its context. Its antigen specificity is not known. No much larger clonotype is one base removed from it; base qualities were not supplied. RNA was extracted using the RNeasy kit, and roughly 0.45 to 1 ug of the RNA was reverse transcribed with random hexamers. The immunoSEQ multiplex PCR assay, covering 54 Vbeta and 13 Jbeta segments, was used to amplify TCR beta CDR3 regions. PCR amplification bias was corrected by using a synthetic template baseline for primer optimization and computational correction. Regarding the original processing steps: Reads were assigned to V, D and J genes according to IMGT and analyzed in immunoSEQ Analyzer, with only productive sequences retained. Clonality was calculated as one minus the Shannon entropy normalized by log2 of the number of productive unique sequences. For each patient and control, public and private clones were evaluated within the 100 most prevalent clones. Susac-specific clones were defined as absent from healthy and MS cohorts, 850 to 1,300 published viral clones and other ImmuneACCESS disease sequences. The public reads were run again by TCRdb, first through fastp at Q25 and then through MiXCR, and only productive beta chains were kept. Duplicate CDR3 protein sequences are folded into a single record with the most common DNA and genes. These V and J calls originate from TCRdb's pipeline instead of the authors' own analysis. The sample includes some 140,000 distinct CDR3 sequences, with roughly 76% observed a single time. The biggest ten clones account for more than 0.5% of the sample.

This entry belongs to a study of CD8 T cells in Susac syndrome (dated by TCRdb to about 2019). Some background on the complete study: Repertoire sequencing was used to test whether CD8+ T cell activation and differentiation in Susac syndrome was antigen driven. CD8+ T cell repertoire clonality was compared between fewer than 13 healthy donors, approximately 14 Susac syndrome patients and approximately 16 multiple sclerosis patients. Beyond this particular receptor, the publication reports: The number of individuals in the TCR sequencing and HLA analysis was recognized as being relatively small.

The germline V gene (reference sequence) provides CDR1 DFQATT and CDR2 SNEGSKA. The junction carries 18 bases between V and J, which are trimmed by 4 bases and 1 base respectively. The CDR3 measures 16 amino acids from cysteine to phenylalanine. Solely the CDR3 DNA is kept, with 48 bases framed from the first base. Peripheral blood CD8+ and CD4+ T cells from healthy donors, Susac syndrome patients and multiple sclerosis patients were profiled by high-throughput TCR beta sequencing. The multiple sclerosis controls were treatment-naive patients whose relapsing-remitting disease, either stable or active, fulfilled the revised McDonald criteria. Bulk CD8+ and CD4+ T cells were purified by magnetic negative isolation, while CD8+ TEMRA cells were enriched using FACS. Blood was collected in EDTA tubes and processed within 24 hours, with PBMCs isolated through density gradient centrifugation. PBMCs intended for TCR sequencing were frozen in liquid nitrogen and were later thawed in a 37 degrees C water bath. The sorted or isolated CD4+, CD8+ and CD8+ TEMRA cells reached a purity of at least 90%.

Sequencing input: CD8+ T cells from PBMCs. The chain employs TRBV20-1 and TRBJ2-3; the best D guess is TRBD2, with 6 bases matching. This TCR was sampled from a human donor with multiple sclerosis. The CDR3 reads as follows: CSAKRILASGTDTQYF. The DNA sequence follows: TGCAGTGCTAAAAGGATACTAGCTAGCGGCACAGATACGCAGTATTTT.